The 11 T cell receptor beta chains below all came from one sample that was sequenced in a study of radiation and T cells in renal cell carcinoma. Generated by immunoSEQ multiplex PCR, the TCRdb table keeps only in-frame clones and is missing some. The repertoire holds approximately 110,000 clones, with approximately 78% as singletons. As to time point: baseline pretreatment blood. Treatment described: 15 Gy SBRT to primary tumor, nephrectomy 4 weeks later. The starting material was blood, obtained from a patient whose treatment included radiotherapy and nephrectomy. The receptors shown here come from a woman aged 55-69 years with renal cell carcinoma.

The rearrangement uses TRBV19 and TRBJ1-5, with 8 bases lining up with TRBD1. V lost 9 bases, J lost 5 bases, and 9 bases stayed unmatched. In germline, CDR1 is LNHDA, CDR2 SQIVND (reference sequence). The CDR3 loop spans 14 amino acids. CDR3 sequence: CASSNRGSYQPQHF. As DNA, the CDR3 is TGTGCCAGCTCGAACAGGGGGTCTTATCAGCCCCAGCATTTT.

This chain connects TRBV19 to TRBJ1-5; D possibly corresponds to TRBD1 (6 bases). This CDR3 is 15 amino acids long. V was shortened by 7 bases and J by 2 bases, with 15 bases between the two germline ends. Germline CDR1 is LNHDA and CDR2 is SQIVND (reference sequence). The CDR3, as DNA: TGTGCCAGTACCCAAGGGGGGGGAGGCAATCAGCCCCAGCATTTT. This translates into CASTQGGGGNQPQHF.

The V and J genes are TRBV2 and TRBJ2-1; D is undetermined. V dropped 4 bases and J dropped 0 bases, with 7 bases sitting between them. The CDR3 has 14 residues. Germline CDR1 and CDR2: SNHLY and FYNNEI. DNA for the CDR3: TGTGCCAGCAGTGTGGCCACCTCCTACAATGAGCAGTTCTTC. Translated, it gives CASSVATSYNEQFF.

The chain employs TRBV19 and TRBJ2-1; the D is unclear. With 5 bases removed from V and 3 bases from J, the gap between germline ends came to 8 bases. The CDR3 is 13 amino acids. CDR1 and CDR2 (germline): LNHDA, SQIVND (reference sequence). CDR3 coding DNA: TGTGCCAGTAGTTCGAGGAGCTACAATGAGCAGTTCTTC. Its protein is CASSSRSYNEQFF.

V is TRBV27 and J is TRBJ1-2, with D possibly TRBD1 on 6 matching bases. The V gene lost 5 bases and the J gene lost 1 base, with 20 bases spanning the gap. The CDR3 is made up of 17 amino acids. Per germline, CDR1 MNHEY and CDR2 SMNVEV (reference sequence). The CDR3 DNA sequence: TGTGCCAGCAGTCGTAGTCTCGGACAGAGGAATAACTATGGCTACACCTTC. Protein sequence: CASSRSLGQRNNYGYTF.

This clone has only a few counts. The V call is TRBV10-1, the J call TRBJ2-7; D unclear. V was clipped by 3 bases and J by 3 bases, with 9 bases between them. The germline CDR1 and CDR2 sequences are WNHNN and SYGVQD (reference sequence). The CDR3 has 13 residues. The CDR3 DNA follows: TGCGCCAGCAGTGACGGGTACAGCTACGAGCAGTACTTC. It translates to CASSDGYSYEQYF.

In its sample, this clone was seen a few times. This chain links TRBV2 with TRBJ1-1; D uncertain. This CDR3 is 9 amino acids long. Between the trimmed V and J ends, which lost 3 bases and 11 bases, there was a span of 4 bases. CDR1 is SNHLY, CDR2 FYNNEI, per germline. The CDR3 protein is CASSDRAFF. CDR3 bases: TGTGCCAGCAGTGACCGGGCTTTCTTT.

The CDR3 sequence is CASKHRLPEGNQPQHF. The CDR3 region has the DNA TGTGCCAGTAAACACAGGCTCCCCGAGGGCAATCAGCCCCAGCATTTT. The chain is built from TRBV19 and TRBJ1-5; a weak D match, TRBD1 (5 bases). The V end lost 7 bases, the J end lost 2 bases, and 18 bases lay between the germline ends. Germline CDR1 and CDR2: LNHDA and SQIVND (reference sequence). The CDR3 length is 16 residues.

The rearrangement uses TRBV5-4 and TRBJ2-5; D could derive from TRBD1 or TRBD2 (6 bases each). Germline CDR1 reads SGHNT; CDR2 reads YYREEE (reference sequence). V gave up 2 bases and J gave up 7 bases, with 12 bases separating them. The CDR3 contains 13 residues. Here the CDR3 DNA reads TGTGCCAGCAGCTTCCTCGGGGGCACGACCCAGTACTTC. Its translation: CASSFLGGTTQYF.

The chain links TRBV10-3 to TRBJ2-4, with D perhaps TRBD2 (6 bases). Trimming removed 4 bases at V and 5 bases at J, with 21 bases between. Looked up from germline, CDR1 is ENHRY and CDR2 is SYGVKD. The CDR3 totals 17 residues. In DNA form, the CDR3 reads TGTGCCATCAGTGCGTTCTCCGGGGGTTCAGCGGAAAACATTCAGTACTTC. Translated: CAISAFSGGSAENIQYF.

On this clone itself: Other DNA sequences from this sample encode an identical CDR3 as well. This sequence joins TRBV19 and TRBJ1-1; D gene ambiguous. The CDR3 contains 13 residues. V lost 2 bases, J lost 0 bases, and 4 bases lay in between. Germline V gene lookup returns CDR1 LNHDA and CDR2 SQIVND (reference sequence). CDR3 nucleotide sequence: TGTGCCAGTAGTATATTGGTGAACACTGAAGCTTTCTTT. Its translation: CASSILVNTEAFF.